This T cell receptor beta chain was recovered during a study of blood T cell repertoires in COVID-19. The table came from immunoSEQ multiplex PCR; TCRdb's copy has only in-frame clones and leaves some out. The sample contains about 120,000 clones, approximately 81% of which appear only once. CDR1 and CDR2 (germline): GTSNPN, SVGIG (reference sequence). The CDR3 has 13 residues. Trimming left V 4 bases short and J 2 bases short, with 11 bases between. The source is a man aged 60 to 69 with acute or convalescent COVID-19. The rearrangement uses TRBV30 and TRBJ1-1; possibly TRBD1 for D (5 bases). The sample taken for sequencing was peripheral blood. This CDR3 is CAWMTVRNTEAFF. As DNA, the CDR3 is TGTGCCTGGATGACAGTTAGAAACACTGAAGCTTTCTTT.